The next 22 T cell receptor beta chains were all read from a single sample in a study of beta chain features in type 1 diabetes (dated by TCRdb to the late 2010s). The library was made by the immunoSEQ multiplex PCR assay. The entire isolated RNA was reverse transcribed using the High Capacity cDNA Reverse Transcription Kit, and thus expressed TCRB transcripts were sequenced. TCRdb mirrors the immuneACCESS table, restricted to in-frame sequences. Some clones are absent from its copies; in checked studies, under half trace to an unresolved V gene, and the reason for the others is unknown. For this sample the table gives 140,000 to 150,000 clones, of which about 10% were detected only once. The ten largest clones add up to roughly 1.4% of the sample. The source material was naive CD4+ T cells from blood. The sample's cell subset or site, from its label and the paper: true naive CD4+ T cells. These receptors were obtained from a man aged 18 to 35 in good health.

The genes are TRBV7-9 and TRBJ2-7; the D is unclear. The germline V and J ends were trimmed by 9 bases and 0 bases, with 9 bases remaining between them. The CDR3 sequence is 12 residues long. Germline V gene data show CDR1 as SEHNR and CDR2 as FQNEAQ (reference sequence). DNA for the CDR3: TGTGCCAGGCAGGATTCCTCCTACGAGCAGTACTTC. This sequence encodes CARQDSSYEQYF. Full variable domain (outside the CDR3, taken from reference TRBV7-9 and TRBJ2-7): DTGVSQNPRHKITKRGQNVTFRCDPISEHNRLYWYRQTLGQGPEFLTYFQNEAQLEKSRLLSDRFSAERPKGSFSTLEIQRTEQGDSAMYLCARQDSSYEQYFGPGTRLTVT.

V usage is TRBV2 and J usage is TRBJ2-1; no definite D call. V lost 2 bases and J 0 bases, leaving 11 bases between the germline ends. The CDR3 runs to 16 residues. Germline V gene lookup returns CDR1 SNHLY and CDR2 FYNNEI. The CDR3 spells CASSERGYSSYNEQFF. The CDR3 bases are TGTGCCAGCAGTGAACGCGGATACTCCTCCTACAATGAGCAGTTCTTC.

This clone occurred a few times. The genes are TRBV30 and TRBJ1-2; D gene uncertain. CDR3 length: 15 residues. Germline V gene lookup returns CDR1 GTSNPN and CDR2 SVGIG (reference sequence). With 0 bases removed from V and 1 base from J, the gap between germline ends came to 12 bases. CDR3 in DNA: TGTGCCTGGAGTGTAGAGGGATTAATTAACTATGGCTACACCTTC. As protein: CAWSVEGLINYGYTF. Together with reference TRBV30 and TRBJ1-2, the CDR3 gives the full variable domain: SQTIHQWPATLVQPVGSPLSLECTVEGTSNPNLYWYRQAAGRGLQLLFYSVGIGQISSEVPQNLSASRPQDRQFILSSKKLLLSDSGFYLCAWSVEGLINYGYTFGSGTRLTVV.

This clone was seen only a few times. This sequence joins TRBV7-9 and TRBJ2-2, with 8 bases fitting TRBD1. CDR1 and CDR2 (germline): SEHNR, FQNEAQ (reference sequence). V shed 6 bases, J shed 7 bases, and the junction held 10 bases outside the gene matches. The CDR3 has 15 amino acids. CDR3 residues: CASRPDRVLVGELFF. In nucleotides, the CDR3 is TGTGCCAGCAGGCCGGACAGGGTTCTAGTCGGGGAGCTGTTTTTT.

This clone turned up a few times. V is TRBV4-3 and J is TRBJ2-2; 11 nucleotides line up with TRBD1. This CDR3 has 16 amino acids. Germline V gene sequence: CDR1 LGHNA, CDR2 YSLEER. Trimming removed 4 bases from V and 4 bases from J; junction bases left unmatched: 5. Here the CDR3 reads CASSLPGTGGTGELFF. For the CDR3, the DNA is TGCGCCAGCAGCCTACCCGGGACAGGGGGCACCGGGGAGCTGTTTTTT.

This clone was counted only a few times. The chain uses TRBV7-8 and TRBJ2-5; TRBD1 agrees at 8 bases. Germline CDR1 SGHVS, CDR2 FQNEAQ. Losses at the gene ends were 3 bases for V and 1 base for J; bases not matched to a gene: 7. The CDR3 is made up of 16 amino acids. CDR3 region: CASSFHRDRRQETQYF. CDR3 DNA sequence: TGTGCCAGCAGCTTCCACCGGGACAGGCGCCAAGAGACCCAGTACTTC.

This clone was observed a few times. The chain joins TRBV4-3 to TRBJ1-3; D not resolved. The CDR3 has 15 residues. The V end was cut by 0 bases, the J end by 6 bases, with 12 bases between. Germline CDR1 is LGHNA and CDR2 is YSLEER. The CDR3 DNA follows: TGCGCCAGCAGCCAAGAAGATGGGTTAGCAAACACCATATATTTT. As protein: CASSQEDGLANTIYF.

This clone came up a few times. The J gene is TRBJ2-7, the V gene TRBV19; 7 positions match TRBD1. This CDR3 contains 15 residues. With 1 base clipped from V and 3 bases from J, the junction kept 6 bases outside the gene matches. Germline CDR1 and CDR2: LNHDA and SQIVND (reference sequence). The CDR3 loop reads CASSIAGGFFYEQYF. The CDR3 DNA reads TGTGCCAGTAGTATAGCAGGGGGTTTCTTCTACGAGCAGTACTTC. Together with reference TRBV19 and TRBJ2-7, the CDR3 gives the full variable domain: DGGITQSPKYLFRKEGQNVTLSCEQNLNHDAMYWYRQDPGQGLRLIYYSQIVNDFQKGDIAEGYSVSREKKESFPLTVTSAQKNPTAFYLCASSIAGGFFYEQYFGPGTRLTVT.

This clone was found a few times. V and J are TRBV27 and TRBJ1-2; D is possibly TRBD1 (6 bases). This CDR3 spans 17 amino acids. Germline values: CDR1 MNHEY, CDR2 SMNVEV (reference sequence). V lost 7 bases, J lost 4 bases, and 25 bases lay in between. CDR3 bases: TGTGCCAGCACACTACGACCTGGAACAGGGCAGGGCTATGGCTACACCTTC. It is translated as CASTLRPGTGQGYGYTF.

This clone occurred many times. The J gene is TRBJ1-2, the V gene TRBV13; maybe TRBD1 (6 bases). Germline assignment: CDR1 PRHDT and CDR2 FYEKMQ (reference sequence). The CDR3 spans 15 residues. V lost 0 bases to trimming and J lost 4 bases, with 12 bases between them. The chain's CDR3 is CASSLGRGPVYGYTF. The DNA of the CDR3 is TGTGCCAGCAGCTTAGGGCGGGGGCCCGTCTATGGCTACACCTTC.

The rearrangement uses TRBV6-5 and TRBJ1-2; D remains unclear. The CDR3 spans 11 residues. Trimming stripped 4 bases from V and 8 bases from J, with 8 bases between. Germline CDR1 is MNHEY and CDR2 is SVGAGI. CDR3 nucleotide sequence: TGTGCCAGCAGTTCTAGGAGCGGCTACACCTTC. It specifies CASSSRSGYTF.

Ten or more counts support this clone. The chain combines TRBV18 with TRBJ2-7; perhaps TRBD1 as D (5 bases). The CDR3 runs to 13 residues. The V end lost 0 bases, the J end lost 11 bases, and 14 bases lay between the germline ends. Per the germline V gene, CDR1 is KGHSH and CDR2 is LQKENI. The CDR3 DNA sequence: TGTGCCAGCTCACCACCGGTTTCAGGGCGGAAGTACTTC. Translating it yields CASSPPVSGRKYF.

The rearrangement uses TRBV7-2 and TRBJ2-7; 7 nucleotides align to TRBD2. CDR3 length: 14 amino acids. J lost 1 base, V lost 5 bases, and 5 bases had no gene match. Germline V CDR1 and CDR2: SGHTA, FQGNSA. CDR3 nucleotides: TGTGCCAGCAGCCCCGGGACTAATTCCTACGAGCAGTACTTC. Protein: CASSPGTNSYEQYF.

This clone has more than one count but fewer than ten. The chain links TRBV7-2 to TRBJ2-1; TRBD2 might be the D (6 bases). Germline V lookup: CDR1 SGHTA, CDR2 FQGNSA. Trimming left V 0 bases short and J 4 bases short, with 13 bases between. The CDR3 consists of 16 residues. CDR3 nucleotides: TGTGCCAGCAGCTTAGCGGTCGGGGGTTCATACAATGAGCAGTTCTTC. Translation gives CASSLAVGGSYNEQFF.

The chain joins TRBV9 to TRBJ2-2, with 7 bases lining up with TRBD1. The V segment lost 0 bases and the J segment 5 bases; nucleotides outside the gene matches: 10. The V gene's germline CDR1 is SGDLS and CDR2 YYNGEE. The CDR3 runs 17 residues. DNA of the CDR3: TGTGCCAGCAGCGTAGCTCGTCACCCAGGGGGAACCGGGGAGCTGTTTTTT. This codes for CASSVARHPGGTGELFF.

This chain joins TRBV4-1 and TRBJ2-2, with 10 bases lining up with TRBD1. The CDR3 runs to 16 residues. Germline V gene sequence: CDR1 MGHRA, CDR2 YSYEKL. With V trimmed by 5 bases and J by 3 bases, 6 bases remained unmatched. The CDR3 sequence: CASSSPGQGYTGELFF. Here the CDR3 DNA reads TGCGCCAGCAGCTCCCCGGGACAGGGGTACACCGGGGAGCTGTTTTTT.

The chain carries TRBV6-5 and TRBJ1-1; D unclear. This CDR3 is 14 amino acids long. V shed 6 bases and J shed 0 bases, with 11 bases lying between them. The germline V gene encodes CDR1 MNHEY and CDR2 SVGAGI. CDR3 in DNA: TGTGCCAGCAGGGAGGGCCCTATGAACACTGAAGCTTTCTTT. As protein: CASREGPMNTEAFF.

This clone was picked up a small number of times. The chain couples TRBV7-2 to TRBJ2-6, with D unresolved. V was shortened by 6 bases and J by 2 bases, with 11 bases between the two germline ends. The CDR3 has 15 amino acids. Germline CDR1 reads SGHTA; CDR2 reads FQGNSA. For the CDR3, the DNA is TGTGCCAGCAGATTTCCGGGTACTGGGGCCAACGTCCTGACTTTC. It is translated as CASRFPGTGANVLTF.

CDR3 sequence reads: CASSKTGSDYNEQFF. The CDR3 bases are TGTGCCAGCAGCAAGACAGGGTCGGACTACAATGAGCAGTTCTTC. The gene calls are TRBV7-9 and TRBJ2-1; 7 bases match TRBD1. The CDR3 covers 15 residues. The V gene end was trimmed by 5 bases and the J gene end by 3 bases; junction bases not matched to a gene: 7. Germline lookup yields CDR1 SEHNR and CDR2 FQNEAQ (reference sequence).

The J gene is TRBJ2-5, the V gene TRBV28, with D perhaps TRBD1 (6 bases). Trimming stripped 5 bases from V and 5 bases from J, with 18 bases between. This CDR3 is built from 15 residues. CDR1 is MDHEN and CDR2 is SYDVKM in the germline V gene. The CDR3 here is CASSRTVSQGETQYF. CDR3 coding DNA: TGTGCCAGCAGTCGGACAGTCTCTCAAGGGGAGACCCAGTACTTC. Full variable domain (outside the CDR3, taken from reference TRBV28 and TRBJ2-5): DVKVTQSSRYLVKRTGEKVFLECVQDMDHENMFWYRQDPGLGLRLIYFSYDVKMKEKGDIPEGYSVSREKKERFSLILESASTNQTSMYLCASSRTVSQGETQYFGPGTRLLVL.

This clone was detected only a few times. The rearrangement uses TRBV5-1 and TRBJ1-4; 9 bases line up with TRBD1. The CDR3 runs to 16 residues. With 3 bases clipped from V and 7 bases from J, the junction kept 10 bases outside the gene matches. The germline V gene encodes CDR1 SGHRS and CDR2 YFSETQ. CDR3: CASSWSLGTGFEKLFF. The CDR3 nucleotides are TGCGCCAGCAGCTGGTCACTCGGGACAGGGTTTGAAAAACTGTTTTTT.

In its sample, this clone was seen a few times. The V gene is TRBV6-5, the J gene TRBJ1-5; D unclear. Germline V gene sequence: CDR1 MNHEY, CDR2 SVGAGI. CDR3 size: 14 residues. V lost 8 bases to trimming and J lost 1 base, with 12 bases between them. Here the CDR3 DNA reads TGTGCCAGCTCCCTCGCGGCCAGCAATCAGCCCCAGCATTTT. Its protein is CASSLAASNQPQHF.